This TCR beta chain stems from a study of T cell repertoires in cytomegalovirus infection. Study at large: Both CMV infection and a matching HLA type were indicated by public TCR beta signatures.

Regarding the study as a whole: CMV carriers with the relevant HLA were identified by cumulative public TCR beta family frequency. Clonotype analysis showed dominance of the ex vivo response by HLA-C-restricted CMV-specific TCR beta clonotypes.

As for this clonotype: Its antigen is not identified.

TCRdb reprocessed the reads via MiXCR and lists one record per CDR3 protein. Among about 360,000 distinct CDR3 sequences, roughly 20% were seen once, and the ten largest hold under 9%. Germline V gene lookup returns CDR1 DFQATT and CDR2 SNEGSKA (reference sequence). This CDR3 is built from 12 residues. Trimming removed 3 bases from V and 5 bases from J, with 10 bases in between. The source material was PBMCs. This TCR was recovered from a human donor in good health (CMV status not recorded). Some clones in this sample may be carry-over from other donors' samples. The rearrangement joins TRBV20-1 to TRBJ1-1; D is undetermined. CDR3 in DNA: TGCAGTGCTAGTCCCAGACGGACTGAAGCTTTCTTT. Encoded protein: CSASPRRTEAFF.